The rows below give T cell receptor beta chains drawn from one sample of a study of cytomegalovirus exposure and HLA in healthy donors. Repertoires were generated with immunoSEQ multiplex PCR, while TCRdb's copy carries only in-frame clones and drops some. In the table there are fewer than 95,000 clones, roughly 67% of which are singletons. Sequences were obtained from PBMCs. The receptor source for this set is a woman aged 45 to 65 in good health and CMV-seropositive. CDR3s include the opening cysteine and the closing phenylalanine or tryptophan. Each record gives: D gene, V gene, CDR3 length, CDR3 protein. A D gene is named only where the DNA matches it firmly.

D: -
V: TRBV28
length: 14
CDR3: CASTPERHGQPQHF

D: TRBD2
V: TRBV5-1
length: 13
CDR3: CASSLNSGGELFF

D: -
V: TRBV6-5
length: 15
CDR3: CASSRGSGLNTEAFF

D: -
V: TRBV28
length: 13
CDR3: CASSLGRNTEAFF

D: TRBD1
V: TRBV2
length: 12
CDR3: CASIYRGSGYTF

D: -
V: TRBV4-3
length: 15
CDR3: CASSQEDYRFDGYTF

D: -
V: TRBV10-3
length: 12
CDR3: CAISGGNYEQYF

D: TRBD1
V: TRBV5-1
length: 16
CDR3: CASSLTGQGQNSPLHF

D: TRBD2
V: TRBV7-2
length: 14
CDR3: CASSVTGLQETQYF

D: -
V: TRBV7-9
length: 13
CDR3: CSSSLVGNTEAFF

D: -
V: TRBV6-5
length: 14
CDR3: CASSQGGSSYEQYF